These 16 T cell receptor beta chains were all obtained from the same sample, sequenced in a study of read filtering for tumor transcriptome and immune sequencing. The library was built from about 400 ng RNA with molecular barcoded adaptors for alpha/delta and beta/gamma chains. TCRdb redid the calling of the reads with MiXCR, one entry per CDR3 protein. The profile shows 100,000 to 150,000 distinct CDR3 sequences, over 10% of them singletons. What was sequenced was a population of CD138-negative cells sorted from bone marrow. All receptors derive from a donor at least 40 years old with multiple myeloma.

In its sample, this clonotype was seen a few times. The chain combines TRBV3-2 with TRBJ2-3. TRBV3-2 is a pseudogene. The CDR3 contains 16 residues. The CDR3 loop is CASSQDPTYYTDTQYF. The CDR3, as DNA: TGTGCCAGCAGCCAAGACCCCACCTATTACACAGATACGCAGTATTTT.

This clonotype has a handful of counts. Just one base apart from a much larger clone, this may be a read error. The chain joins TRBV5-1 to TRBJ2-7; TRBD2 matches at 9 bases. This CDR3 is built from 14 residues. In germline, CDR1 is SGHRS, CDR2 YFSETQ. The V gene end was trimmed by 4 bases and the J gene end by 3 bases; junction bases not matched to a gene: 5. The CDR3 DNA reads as TGCGCCAGCAGCCGAGCTAGCGGGAACTACGAGCAGTACTTC. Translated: CASSRASGNYEQYF.

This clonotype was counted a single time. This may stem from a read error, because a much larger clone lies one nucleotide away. The CDR3 DNA reads as TGCAGTGCTGGACCAGAAACAGATACGCAGTATTTT. The encoded protein is CSAGPETDTQYF. The J gene is TRBJ1-4, the V gene TRBV20-1; D unresolved. The J call may be wrong; the DNA end is better matched by TRBJ2-3. The CDR3 loop spans 12 amino acids. In germline, CDR1 is DFQATT, CDR2 SNEGSKA (reference sequence).

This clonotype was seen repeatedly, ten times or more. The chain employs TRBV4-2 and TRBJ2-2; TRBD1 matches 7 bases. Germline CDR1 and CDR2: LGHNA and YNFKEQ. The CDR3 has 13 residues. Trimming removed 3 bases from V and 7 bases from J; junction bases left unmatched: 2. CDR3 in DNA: TGTGCCAGCAGCCAGCAGGGGGTCGGGGAGCTGTTTTTT. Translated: CASSQQGVGELFF.

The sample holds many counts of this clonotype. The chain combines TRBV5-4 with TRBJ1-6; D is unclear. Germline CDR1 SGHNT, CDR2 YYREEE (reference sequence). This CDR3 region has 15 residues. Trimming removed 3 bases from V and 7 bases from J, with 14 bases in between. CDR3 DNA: TGTGCCAGCAGCTCAAATCTGCCCACGAATTCACCCCTCCACTTT. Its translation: CASSSNLPTNSPLHF. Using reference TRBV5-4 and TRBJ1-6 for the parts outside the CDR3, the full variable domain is ETGVTQSPTHLIKTRGQQVTLRCSSQSGHNTVSWYQQALGQGPQFIFQYYREEENGRGNFPPRFSGLQFPNYSSELNVNALELDDSALYLCASSSNLPTNSPLHFGNGTRLTVT.

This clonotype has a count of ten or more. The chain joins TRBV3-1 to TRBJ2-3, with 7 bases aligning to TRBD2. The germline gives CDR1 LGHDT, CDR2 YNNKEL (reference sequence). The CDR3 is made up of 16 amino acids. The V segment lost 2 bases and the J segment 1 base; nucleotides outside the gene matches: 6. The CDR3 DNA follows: TGTGCCAGCAGCCAAAGCCTAGCGGTTGGCACAGATACGCAGTATTTT. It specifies CASSQSLAVGTDTQYF.

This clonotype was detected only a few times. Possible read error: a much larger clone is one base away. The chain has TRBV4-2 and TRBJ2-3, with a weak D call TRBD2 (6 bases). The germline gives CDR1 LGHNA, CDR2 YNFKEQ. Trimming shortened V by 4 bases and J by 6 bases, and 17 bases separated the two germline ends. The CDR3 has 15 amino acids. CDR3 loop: CASSRDLRAGDTQYF. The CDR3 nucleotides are TGTGCCAGCAGCCGAGATTTACGTGCGGGGGATACGCAGTATTTT.

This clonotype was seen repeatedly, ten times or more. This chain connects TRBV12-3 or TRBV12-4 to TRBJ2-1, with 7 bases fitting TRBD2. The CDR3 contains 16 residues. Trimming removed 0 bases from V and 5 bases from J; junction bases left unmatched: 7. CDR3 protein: CASSLAYQRGDNEQFF. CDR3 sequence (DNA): TGTGCCAGCAGTTTAGCGTACCAGCGGGGCGACAATGAGCAGTTCTTC.

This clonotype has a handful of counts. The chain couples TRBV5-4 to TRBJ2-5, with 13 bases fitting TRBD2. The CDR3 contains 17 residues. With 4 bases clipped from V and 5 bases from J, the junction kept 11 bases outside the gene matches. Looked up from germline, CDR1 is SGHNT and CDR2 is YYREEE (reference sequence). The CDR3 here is CASSVSLLAGGQETQYF. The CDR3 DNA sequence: TGTGCCAGCAGCGTCTCATTACTAGCGGGAGGGCAGGAGACCCAGTACTTC.

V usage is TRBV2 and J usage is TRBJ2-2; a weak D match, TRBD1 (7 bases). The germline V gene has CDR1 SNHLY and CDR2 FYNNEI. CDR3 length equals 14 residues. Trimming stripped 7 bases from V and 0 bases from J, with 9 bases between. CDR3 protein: CASIRGANTGELFF. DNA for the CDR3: TGTGCCAGCATCAGGGGGGCGAACACCGGGGAGCTGTTTTTT.

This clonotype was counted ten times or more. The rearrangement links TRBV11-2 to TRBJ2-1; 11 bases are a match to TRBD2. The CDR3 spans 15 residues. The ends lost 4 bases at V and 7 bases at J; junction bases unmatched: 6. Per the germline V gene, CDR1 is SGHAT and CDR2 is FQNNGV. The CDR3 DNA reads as TGTGCCAGCAGCTCCAGCGGGACTAGCGGAAATGAGCAGTTCTTC. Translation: CASSSSGTSGNEQFF.

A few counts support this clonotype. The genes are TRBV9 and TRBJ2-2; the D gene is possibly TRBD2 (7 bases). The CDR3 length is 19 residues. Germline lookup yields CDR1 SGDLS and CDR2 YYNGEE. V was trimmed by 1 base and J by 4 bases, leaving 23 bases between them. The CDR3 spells CASSVPRDGGLGVTGELFF. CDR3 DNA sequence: TGTGCCAGCAGCGTACCCCGGGACGGGGGGCTGGGGGTCACCGGGGAGCTGTTTTTT.

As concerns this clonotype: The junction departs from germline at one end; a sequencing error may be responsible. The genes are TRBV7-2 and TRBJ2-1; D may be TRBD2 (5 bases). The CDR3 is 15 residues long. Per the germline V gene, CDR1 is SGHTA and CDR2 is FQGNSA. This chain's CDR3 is CASSVDYKPINEQSF. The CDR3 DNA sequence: TGTGCCAGCAGCGTAGACTACAAACCTATCAATGAGCAGTCCTTC.

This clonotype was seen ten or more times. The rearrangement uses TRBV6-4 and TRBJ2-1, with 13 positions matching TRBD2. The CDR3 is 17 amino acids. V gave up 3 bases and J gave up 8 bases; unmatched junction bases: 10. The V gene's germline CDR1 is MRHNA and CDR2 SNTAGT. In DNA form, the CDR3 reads TGTGCCAGCAGTGATGCACTAGCGGGAGGGAGTTGGGATGAGCAGTTCTTC. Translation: CASSDALAGGSWDEQFF.

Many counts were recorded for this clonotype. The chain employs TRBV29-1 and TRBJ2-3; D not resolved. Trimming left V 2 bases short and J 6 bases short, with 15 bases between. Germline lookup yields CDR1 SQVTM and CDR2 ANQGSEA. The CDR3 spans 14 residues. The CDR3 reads CSVERPDQWDTQYF. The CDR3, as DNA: TGCAGCGTTGAAAGGCCGGACCAATGGGATACGCAGTATTTT.

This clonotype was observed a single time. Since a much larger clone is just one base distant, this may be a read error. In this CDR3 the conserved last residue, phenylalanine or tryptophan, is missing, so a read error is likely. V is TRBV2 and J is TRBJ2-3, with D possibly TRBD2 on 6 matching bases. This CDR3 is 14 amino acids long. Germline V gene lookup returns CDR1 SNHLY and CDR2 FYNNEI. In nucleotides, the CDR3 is TGTGCAACCGGGGGAGGAACTAGCACAGATACGCAGTATCTT. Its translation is CATGGGTSTDTQYL.